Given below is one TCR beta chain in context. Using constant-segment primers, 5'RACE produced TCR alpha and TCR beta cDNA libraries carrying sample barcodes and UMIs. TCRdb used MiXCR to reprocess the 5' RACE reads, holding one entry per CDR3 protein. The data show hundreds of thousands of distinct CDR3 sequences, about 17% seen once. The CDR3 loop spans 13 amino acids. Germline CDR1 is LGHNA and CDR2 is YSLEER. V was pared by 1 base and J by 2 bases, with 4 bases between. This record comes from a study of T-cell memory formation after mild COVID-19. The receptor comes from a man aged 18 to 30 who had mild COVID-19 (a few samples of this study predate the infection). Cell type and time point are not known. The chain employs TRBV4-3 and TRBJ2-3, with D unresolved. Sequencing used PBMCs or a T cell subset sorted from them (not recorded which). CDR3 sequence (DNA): TGCGCCAGCAGCCAAGCGGACACAGATACGCAGTATTTT. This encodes CASSQADTDTQYF.